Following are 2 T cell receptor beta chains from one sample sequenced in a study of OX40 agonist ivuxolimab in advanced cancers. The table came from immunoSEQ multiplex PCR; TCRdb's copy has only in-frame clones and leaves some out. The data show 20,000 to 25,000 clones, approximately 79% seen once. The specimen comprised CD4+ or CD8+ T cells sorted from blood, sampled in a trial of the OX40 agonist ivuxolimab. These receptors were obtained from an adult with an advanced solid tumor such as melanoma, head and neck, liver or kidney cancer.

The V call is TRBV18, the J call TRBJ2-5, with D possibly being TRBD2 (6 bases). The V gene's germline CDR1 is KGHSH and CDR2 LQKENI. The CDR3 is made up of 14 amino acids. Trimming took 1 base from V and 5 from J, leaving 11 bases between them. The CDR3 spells CASSPLGTPETQYF. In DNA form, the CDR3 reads TGTGCCAGCTCACCACTCGGGACTCCTGAGACCCAGTACTTC.

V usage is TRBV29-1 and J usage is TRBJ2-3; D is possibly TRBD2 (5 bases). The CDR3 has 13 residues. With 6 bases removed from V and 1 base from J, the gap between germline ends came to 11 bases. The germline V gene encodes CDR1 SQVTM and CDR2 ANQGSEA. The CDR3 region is CSVRRTGTDTQYF. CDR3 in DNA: TGCAGCGTCCGGAGGACGGGCACAGATACGCAGTATTTT.